This T cell receptor (beta chain) was identified during a study of human T cells and chemical hapten exposure. Study outcomes and limitations: There was a positive correlation between PT1 expanded TCR counts and patch test score.

This clonotype came up many times. Its antigen remains unknown. Time point indicated: patch test 1, 2 weeks after DPC sensitization. Noted treatment: therapeutic diphenylcyclopropenone sensitization with weekly scalp DPC. Alopecia patients deemed DPC-suitable, aged 18 to 70, excluding pregnancy. The CDR3 runs to 14 residues. V shed 3 bases, J shed 3 bases, and the junction held 5 bases outside the gene matches. Germline V gene data show CDR1 as SQVTM and CDR2 as ANQGSEA. Each CDR3 protein is one row after TCRdb ran MiXCR on the RACE reads. Of about 120,000 distinct CDR3 sequences listed, about 12% are singletons.

Sequenced material: whole blood, taken in connection with sensitization to the hapten diphenylcyclopropenone (DPC). This TCR came from a woman in her 50s with alopecia areata. Some clones in this sample may be carry-over from other donors' samples. The gene calls are TRBV29-1 and TRBJ2-7, with 10 bases that match TRBD1. The CDR3 sequence: CSVERQGAYYEQYF. The CDR3 bases are TGCAGCGTTGAGCGACAGGGGGCTTACTACGAGCAGTACTTC.